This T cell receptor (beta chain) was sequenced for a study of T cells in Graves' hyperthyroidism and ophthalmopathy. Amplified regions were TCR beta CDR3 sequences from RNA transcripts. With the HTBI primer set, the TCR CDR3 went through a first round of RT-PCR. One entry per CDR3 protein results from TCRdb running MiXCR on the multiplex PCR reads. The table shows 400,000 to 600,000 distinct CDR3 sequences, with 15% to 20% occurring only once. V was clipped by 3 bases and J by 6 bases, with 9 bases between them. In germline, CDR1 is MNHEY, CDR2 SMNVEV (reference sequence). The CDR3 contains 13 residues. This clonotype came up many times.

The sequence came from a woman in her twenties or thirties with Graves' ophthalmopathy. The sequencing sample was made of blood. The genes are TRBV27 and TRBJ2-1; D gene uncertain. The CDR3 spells CASSFSVFNEQFF. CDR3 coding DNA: TGTGCCAGCAGTTTTTCCGTATTCAATGAGCAGTTCTTC.